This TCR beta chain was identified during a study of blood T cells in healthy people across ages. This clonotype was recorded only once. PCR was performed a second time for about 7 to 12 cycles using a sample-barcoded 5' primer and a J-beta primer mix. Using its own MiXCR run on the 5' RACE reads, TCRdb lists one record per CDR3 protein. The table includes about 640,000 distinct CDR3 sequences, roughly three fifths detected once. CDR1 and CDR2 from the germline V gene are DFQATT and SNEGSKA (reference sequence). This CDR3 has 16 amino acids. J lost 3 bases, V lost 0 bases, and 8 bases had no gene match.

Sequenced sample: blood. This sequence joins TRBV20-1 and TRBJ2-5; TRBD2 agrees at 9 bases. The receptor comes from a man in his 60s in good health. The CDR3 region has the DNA TGCAGTGCTAGAGACACAGGACTAGCGAGGGAAGAGACCCAGTACTTC. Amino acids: CSARDTGLAREETQYF.